The 10 T cell receptor beta chains below were found in one sample sequenced in a study of blood T cell repertoires in COVID-19. Only in-frame clones appear in the TCRdb table, and some are missing; sequencing was by immunoSEQ multiplex PCR. The sample yields under 300,000 clones, about 85% seen once. The sample consisted of peripheral blood. Source of these receptors: a man aged 18 to 30 with active or convalescent COVID-19.

This clone was seen once. The CDR3 region is CASIPNPPHTGELGHTEAFF. The CDR3 DNA follows: TGTGCCAGCATCCCCAACCCGCCCCACACCGGTGAGCTGGGCCACACTGAAGCTTTCTTT. The rearrangement uses TRBV27 and TRBJ1-1; no clear D gene. V lost 7 bases to trimming and J lost 3 bases, with 33 bases between them. CDR1 and CDR2 from the germline V gene are MNHEY and SMNVEV (reference sequence). This CDR3 region has 20 residues.

V gene TRBV21-1 combines with J gene TRBJ2-2; TRBD2, the table's D call, was not compared with the DNA. TRBV21-1 is marked as a pseudogene. This CDR3 has 15 amino acids. The CDR3 region is CASSKGSSGTGELFF. CDR3 DNA sequence: TGTGCCAGCAGCAAAGGGTCGAGCGGCACCGGGGAGCTGTTTTTT.

This chain links TRBV5-1 with TRBJ2-1, with 8 bases fitting TRBD2. In germline, CDR1 is SGHRS, CDR2 YFSETQ. J was trimmed by 2 bases and V by 4 bases; bases with no gene match: 5. The CDR3 consists of 15 residues. As DNA, the CDR3 is TGCGCCAGCAGCCCCTATAGCGGGACCTACAATGAGCAGTTCTTC. It codes for CASSPYSGTYNEQFF.

In its sample, this clone was seen a few times. CDR3 sequence (DNA): TGTGCCAGTAAGACAGGGCCCAGGTCAGATACGCAGTATTTT. Translation gives CASKTGPRSDTQYF. The rearrangement links TRBV11-2 to TRBJ2-3, with TRBD1 matching over 7 bases. V was clipped by 9 bases and J by 4 bases; unmatched bases: 10. The length of the CDR3 is 14 residues. Germline V gives CDR1 SGHAT, CDR2 FQNNGV.

V usage is TRBV7-8 and J usage is TRBJ2-1, with 8 bases identical to TRBD2. This CDR3 region has 15 residues. J lost 5 bases, V lost 0 bases, and 3 bases had no gene match. The V gene's germline CDR1 is SGHVS and CDR2 FQNEAQ. The CDR3 protein is CASSLAGLVNNEQFF. The CDR3 nucleotides are TGTGCCAGCAGCTTAGCGGGACTAGTGAACAATGAGCAGTTCTTC.

This clone occurred a few times. The chain employs TRBV5-1 and TRBJ2-7, with a tentative D call TRBD2 (6 bases). The V and J ends lost 4 bases and 6 bases respectively, with 14 bases between them. The CDR3 loop spans 13 amino acids. Germline values: CDR1 SGHRS, CDR2 YFSETQ. For the CDR3, the DNA is TGCGCCAGCAGCGGGGACCTCGGGGGCGAGCAGTACTTC. Protein product: CASSGDLGGEQYF.

This clone has just one count. The rearrangement uses TRBV19 and TRBJ1-1, with D perhaps TRBD1 (5 bases). The CDR3 is 13 residues long. The ends were cut back, 9 bases at V and 3 bases at J, with 14 bases in the middle. Germline V gives CDR1 LNHDA, CDR2 SQIVND (reference sequence). The DNA of the CDR3 is TGTGCCAGCCGCAGGACATGGGACACTGAAGCTTTCTTT. Amino acid sequence: CASRRTWDTEAFF.

This chain joins TRBV12-5 and TRBJ1-5; the D gene is possibly TRBD1 (6 bases). This CDR3 is built from 13 residues. V lost 6 bases and J lost 6, with 12 bases in between. Germline CDR1 is LGHNT and CDR2 is FRNRAP. DNA of the CDR3: TGTGCTAGTGGCATGGGGGCTCCTCAGCCCCAGCATTTT. Translated, it gives CASGMGAPQPQHF.

This clone appeared a few times. The J gene is TRBJ1-3, the V gene TRBV24-1, with 7 bases that match TRBD1. CDR3 length equals 15 residues. Trimming removed 4 bases from V and 6 bases from J; junction bases left unmatched: 8. CDR1 KGHDR and CDR2 SFDVKD come from the germline V gene. This CDR3 is CATSDPGQEPNTIYF. The CDR3 coding sequence is TGTGCCACCAGTGACCCCGGACAGGAACCAAACACCATATATTTT.

The gene calls are TRBV6-1 and TRBJ1-6; D is undetermined. V was cut by 2 bases and J by 7 bases, with 12 bases left in between. Germline lookup yields CDR1 MNHNS and CDR2 SASEGT. This CDR3 has 15 residues. In DNA, the CDR3 is TGTGCCAGCAGTGAACCCAGATCCGCAAATTCACCCCTCCACTTT. This translates into CASSEPRSANSPLHF.